This TCR delta chain was identified in a study of gamma-delta chains in newborns, infants, children (dated by TCRdb to between 2017 and 2020). Study-wide context: According to the study title, microbial exposure causes polyclonal expansion of innate gammadelta T cells right after birth. How innate gammadelta T cell populations in human newborns were shaped by microbial exposure immediately after birth was investigated in the study.

TCRdb records Illumina MiSeq as the sequencer. TCRdb processed the public reads again with the CATT caller, after which rows with matching DNA were combined. The sample contains about 4,200 delta-chain clones, about 15% of them found a single time. The top ten constitute about 8% of the sample. Comments on this clone: Which antigen it targets is not known. No much larger clone exists at a distance of one base, and base qualities are not known.

This TCR came from a child who was a newborn, infant or young child, either healthy, febrile or measles-vaccinated (not recorded which). The sample consisted of blood.

The CDR3 has the sequence CACDPVGLLGDSLEDKLIF. The DNA is as follows: TGTGCCTGTGACCCCGTAGGCTTACTGGGGGATAGTTTGGAGGATAAACTCATCTTT. The chain links TRDV2 with TRDJ1; TRDD3 lines up with 11 middle nucleotides. In the absence of a J gene in TCRdb, the DNA was matched to germline to assign it here. V loses 3 bases at its end and J loses 5 bases; junction bases beyond the gene matches: 19. Counted from cysteine to phenylalanine, this CDR3 has 19 amino acids. The only DNA kept is the CDR3, 57 bases in frame from the first base. From the germline V gene, CDR1 is GEAIGNYY and CDR2 is EKD.